The rows below give T cell receptor beta chains drawn from one sample of a study of T cells in localized non-small cell lung cancer. The method was immunoSEQ multiplex PCR; TCRdb's version includes in-frame clones alone and lacks a portion of them. The data contain approximately 3,100 clones, 29% of them singletons. Sequenced material: lung tumor tissue, taken before any cancer treatment. The receptors were sampled from a man aged 35 to 69 with stage III lung adenocarcinoma. Each CDR3 is given with its conserved first and last residue. A D gene is named only where the DNA matches it firmly. Where a row states a size, it is once, few, many or the class of an expanded clone; other rows omit it.

j_gene	abundance	d_gene	v_gene	CDR3nt	CDR3aa
TRBJ1-1	few	NA	TRBV6-8	TGTGCCAGCAGTTACAGTAGGGGGTGGACTGAAGCTTTCTTT	CASSYSRGWTEAFF
TRBJ2-6	NA	NA	TRBV11-3	TGTGCCAGCAGCTTAGAGGGGCAAGTCTCTGGGGCCAACGTCCTGACTTTC	CASSLEGQVSGANVLTF
TRBJ2-1	few	NA	TRBV25-1	TGTGCCAGCAGTCCACCGCAGCGGGTGTACGGCAATGAGCAGTTCTTC	CASSPPQRVYGNEQFF
TRBJ2-7	few	NA	TRBV6-8	TGTGCCAGCTTTGGTGGAGGCTCCTACGAGCAGTACTTC	CASFGGGSYEQYF
TRBJ1-4	NA	TRBD1	TRBV11-3	TGTGCCAGCAGCTCCGGACAGGTAGCTACTAATGAAAAACTGTTTTTT	CASSSGQVATNEKLFF
TRBJ2-5	few	TRBD2	TRBV6-8	TGTGCCAGCAGTGACATAGCGGGGGGTCAAGAGACCCAGTACTTC	CASSDIAGGQETQYF
TRBJ1-2	NA	NA	TRBV6-4	TGTGCCATCAGTGCCAGCTATGGCTACACCTTC	CAISASYGYTF
TRBJ2-2	few	NA	TRBV5-1	TGCGCCAGCAGCTTGGGTTGGACAGTCGTCCCCGGGGAGCTGTTTTTT	CASSLGWTVVPGELFF
TRBJ1-3	NA	NA	TRBV10-2	TGCGCCAGCCTGACAACGGGCTCTGGAAACACCATATATTTT	CASLTTGSGNTIYF
TRBJ1-1	NA	NA	TRBV19	TGTGCCAGTAGTAGACAGGTGGATACTGAAGCTTTCTTT	CASSRQVDTEAFF
TRBJ2-2	NA	NA	TRBV10-2	TGCGCCAGCAGTGAGCTGGGTGGACTGAACACCGGGGAGCTGTTTTTT	CASSELGGLNTGELFF
TRBJ2-2	few	NA	TRBV11-3	TGTGCCAGCAGCTTGGACGGTAGCGGGAACACCGGGGAGCTGTTTTTT	CASSLDGSGNTGELFF
TRBJ1-2	NA	TRBD1	TRBV28	TGTGCCAGCACCCAGGGGGCTTATGGCTACACCTTC	CASTQGAYGYTF
TRBJ2-6	many	NA	TRBV9	TGTGCCAGCAGGGGAAGACAGGTGCTTGATGGGGCCAACGTCCTGACTTTC	CASRGRQVLDGANVLTF
TRBJ1-6	NA	NA	TRBV19	TGTGCCAGTAGTTCTCCGGGACGGGGGTATTCACCCCTCCACTTT	CASSSPGRGYSPLHF
TRBJ1-4	few	NA	TRBV19	TGTGCCAGTAGTACTGGGGGCAGACTGGAGGAAAAACTGTTTTTT	CASSTGGRLEEKLFF
TRBJ2-3	few	NA	TRBV6-8	TGTGCCAGCACGGCGGGGACTGGGACAGATACGCAGTATTTT	CASTAGTGTDTQYF
TRBJ2-5	medium-sized	TRBD2	TRBV6-8	TGTGCCAGCAGTTCACTAGCGGGAGGGCTAGAGACCCAGTACTTC	CASSSLAGGLETQYF
TRBJ2-3	NA	TRBD1	TRBV9	TGTGCCAGTCTGCGAGGGGGCTCGTCAGATACGCAGTATTTT	CASLRGGSSDTQYF
TRBJ1-6	few	NA	TRBV2	TGTGCCAGCAGTACAGGACGGCCAGGGAAGGGTTCACCCCTCCACTTT	CASSTGRPGKGSPLHF
TRBJ1-3	few	NA	TRBV18	TGTGCCAGCTCACCCTCCGACGTCAGCTCTGGAAACACCATATATTTT	CASSPSDVSSGNTIYF
TRBJ2-5	NA	NA	TRBV19	TGTGCCAGTAGTACGGACCAAGAGACCCAGTACTTC	CASSTDQETQYF
TRBJ1-5	few	TRBD1	TRBV10-3	TGTGCCATCAGTGAGGACAGGGGATTTCAGCCCCAGCATTTT	CAISEDRGFQPQHF
TRBJ2-1	NA	NA	TRBV6-8	TGTGCCAGCAGTTTATCGGTGGGAAATGAGCAGTTCTTC	CASSLSVGNEQFF
TRBJ1-3	NA	NA	TRBV28	TGTGCCAGCCATTCGCCCAAAGGGAGGGCCAACACCATATATTTT	CASHSPKGRANTIYF
TRBJ2-3	NA	TRBD2	TRBV5-1	TGCGCCAGCAGCTTGGCCGTGGCTAGCGGGGGACAAGATACGCAGTATTTT	CASSLAVASGGQDTQYF
TRBJ1-2	medium-sized	TRBD1	TRBV11-3	TGTGCCAGCAGCTTAGATGGGACAGGGGTATATGGCTACACCTTC	CASSLDGTGVYGYTF
TRBJ2-3	medium-sized	TRBD1	TRBV11-3	TGTGCCAGCAGCTTAGGGACAGGCCACACAGATACGCAGTATTTT	CASSLGTGHTDTQYF
TRBJ1-5	NA	NA	TRBV6-8	TGTGCCAGCACCCCAGGTAATAGCAATCAGCCCCAGCATTTT	CASTPGNSNQPQHF
TRBJ1-1	NA	NA	TRBV19	TGTGCCAGTAGCACATGGCGCTGGGGAGGGGACACTGAAGCTTTCTTT	CASSTWRWGGDTEAFF
TRBJ2-3	NA	NA	TRBV25-1	TGTGCCAGCAGTGAATATGGGCATACGCAGTATTTT	CASSEYGHTQYF
TRBJ1-6	few	NA	TRBV11-3	TGTGCCAGCAGCTTAGGTGGGGCCGGGGCCCTCTATAATTCACCCCTCCACTTT	CASSLGGAGALYNSPLHF
TRBJ1-2	few	NA	TRBV11-3	TGTGCCAGCAGCTCGCAGCCTGAGGGCTCAAGCTACACCTTC	CASSSQPEGSSYTF
TRBJ2-1	few	NA	TRBV6-8	TGTGCCAGCAGCTCCCTAGGGGTCGAGCAGTTCTTC	CASSSLGVEQFF
TRBJ2-7	NA	NA	TRBV10-2	TGCGCCAGCAGTGAGTCGACCTTTTACTCCTACGAGCAGTACTTC	CASSESTFYSYEQYF
TRBJ1-4	few	TRBD1	TRBV28	TGTGCCAGCAGTTTACGAGGGGGCGGAGAAAAACTGTTTTTT	CASSLRGGGEKLFF
TRBJ2-7	NA	TRBD1	TRBV9	TGTGCCAGCAATCCGGGACAGAGCTACGAGCAGTACTTC	CASNPGQSYEQYF
TRBJ2-3	once	TRBD1	TRBV5-1	TGCGCCAGCAGCAGAGGACAGGGGGCGGGAGATACGCAGTATTTT	CASSRGQGAGDTQYF
TRBJ2-1	NA	TRBD2	TRBV19	TGTGCCAGTAGTCCTGCTAGCGGGAGAGCTTACAATGAGCAGTTCTTC	CASSPASGRAYNEQFF
TRBJ2-3	few	TRBD1	TRBV6-8	TGTGCCAGCAGTTTTGACAGGGAGAGGTTAACAGATACGCAGTATTTT	CASSFDRERLTDTQYF
TRBJ2-3	few	NA	TRBV19	TGTGCCAGTAGTATAGGCGGGACCCCAGATACGCAGTATTTT	CASSIGGTPDTQYF
TRBJ2-3	few	TRBD1	TRBV11-3	TGTGCCAGCAGCTTCAGGTTTTCGACCGACAGGGGGTATTTT	CASSFRFSTDRGYF
TRBJ2-3	NA	NA	TRBV12-5	TGTGCTAGTGGACCGAGCGGGCCTAGTGCAGATACGCAGTATTTT	CASGPSGPSADTQYF
TRBJ1-1	NA	TRBD1	TRBV29-1	TGCAGTATGACAGGGGTGAACACTGAAGCTTTCTTT	CSMTGVNTEAFF